This TCR beta chain is drawn from a study of technical replicates of blood from a few donors. The assay was immunoSEQ multiplex PCR, and TCRdb's table has in-frame clones only and misses some. The repertoire holds more than 10,000 clones, with 94% as singletons. CDR3 length: 16 amino acids. Germline V gene lookup returns CDR1 MRHNA and CDR2 SNTAGT. V shed 5 bases, J shed 5 bases, and the junction held 4 bases outside the gene matches. This TCR was sampled from a human donor in good health. Sequences were obtained from PBMCs. The chain recombines TRBV6-4 with TRBJ2-2; 14 nucleotides agree with TRBD2. The CDR3 DNA sequence: TGTGCCAGCAGTCCGGGACTAGCGGGAGATACCGGGGAGCTGTTTTTT. This encodes CASSPGLAGDTGELFF.